Sequencing of this TCR beta chain was carried out in a study of blood T cell repertoires in COVID-19. At the level of the study: From the United States, Italy and Spain came samples of acute and convalescent COVID-19. T cells, B-cell-depleted T cells, or PBMCs provided the cDNA or gDNA that served as material.

V shed 5 bases and J shed 2 bases, with 17 bases lying between them. Germline V gene sequence: CDR1 SGHKS, CDR2 YYEKEE (reference sequence). CDR3 length equals 15 residues. Per the original data handling: Amplification of reference gene primers provided the estimated nucleated cell counts. Assay used: immunoSEQ multiplex PCR; TCRdb lists only in-frame clones, some missing. V, J and clone size derive from that table, while D and trimming were established from the DNA sequence. The table records fewer than 45,000 clones, over 75% of them present only once. The sequencing sample was made of peripheral blood. This TCR was sampled from a man aged 35-49 years with active or convalescent COVID-19. The chain uses TRBV5-5 and TRBJ2-7; D is perhaps TRBD2 (6 bases). This chain's CDR3 is CASSQGTLKTYEQYF. The CDR3 region has the DNA TGTGCCAGCAGTCAAGGGACTCTTAAAACCTACGAGCAGTACTTC.